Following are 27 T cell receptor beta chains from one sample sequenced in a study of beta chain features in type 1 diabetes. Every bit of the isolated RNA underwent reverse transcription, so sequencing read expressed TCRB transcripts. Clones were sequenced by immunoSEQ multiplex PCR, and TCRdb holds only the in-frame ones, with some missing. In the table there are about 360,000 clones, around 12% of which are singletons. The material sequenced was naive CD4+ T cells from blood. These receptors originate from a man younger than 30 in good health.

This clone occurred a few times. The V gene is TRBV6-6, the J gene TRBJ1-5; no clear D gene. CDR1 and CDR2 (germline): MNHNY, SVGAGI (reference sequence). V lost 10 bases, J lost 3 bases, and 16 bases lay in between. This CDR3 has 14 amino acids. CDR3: CATTTGQSNQPQHF. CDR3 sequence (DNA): TGTGCCACCACCACTGGGCAGTCCAATCAGCCCCAGCATTTT.

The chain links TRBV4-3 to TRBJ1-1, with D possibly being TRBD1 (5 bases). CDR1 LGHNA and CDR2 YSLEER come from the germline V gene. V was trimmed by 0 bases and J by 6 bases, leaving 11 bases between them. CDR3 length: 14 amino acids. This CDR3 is CASSQDTGGSEAFF. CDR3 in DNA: TGCGCCAGCAGCCAAGATACAGGTGGATCTGAAGCTTTCTTT.

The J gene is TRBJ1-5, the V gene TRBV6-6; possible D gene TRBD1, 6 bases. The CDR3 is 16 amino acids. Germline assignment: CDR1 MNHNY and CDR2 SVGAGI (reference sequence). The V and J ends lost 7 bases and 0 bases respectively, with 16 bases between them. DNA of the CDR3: TGTGCCAGCACTAACCTCCGGACAGATAGCAATCAGCCCCAGCATTTT. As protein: CASTNLRTDSNQPQHF.

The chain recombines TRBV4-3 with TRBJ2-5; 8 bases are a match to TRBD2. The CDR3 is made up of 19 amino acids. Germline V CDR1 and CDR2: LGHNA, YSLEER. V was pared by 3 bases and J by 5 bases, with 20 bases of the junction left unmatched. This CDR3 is CASSQGAGAPLINRETQYF. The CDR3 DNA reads TGCGCCAGCAGCCAGGGAGCGGGAGCGCCCCTAATTAATAGGGAGACCCAGTACTTC.

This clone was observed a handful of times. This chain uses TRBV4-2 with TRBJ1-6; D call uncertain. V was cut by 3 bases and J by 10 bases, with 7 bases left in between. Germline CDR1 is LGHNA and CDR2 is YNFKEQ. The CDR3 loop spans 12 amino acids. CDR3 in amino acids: CASSQAYSPLHF. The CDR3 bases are TGTGCCAGCAGCCAGGCTTACTCACCCCTCCACTTT.

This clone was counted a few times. The CDR3 reads CASSYGGAEETQYF. CDR3 bases: TGTGCCAGCAGCTACGGCGGGGCCGAAGAGACCCAGTACTTC. This chain connects TRBV11-3 to TRBJ2-5; D may be TRBD2 (6 bases). Per the germline V gene, CDR1 is SGHNT and CDR2 is YENEEA. CDR3 size: 14 residues. V lost 4 bases to trimming and J lost 3 bases, with 12 bases between them.

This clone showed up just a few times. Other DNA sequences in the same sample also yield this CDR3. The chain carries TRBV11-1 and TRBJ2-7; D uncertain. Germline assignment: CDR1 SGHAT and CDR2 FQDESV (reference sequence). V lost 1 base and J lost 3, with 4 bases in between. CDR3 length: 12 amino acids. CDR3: CASSLGHYEQYF. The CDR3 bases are TGTGCCAGCAGCTTAGGACACTACGAGCAGTACTTC.

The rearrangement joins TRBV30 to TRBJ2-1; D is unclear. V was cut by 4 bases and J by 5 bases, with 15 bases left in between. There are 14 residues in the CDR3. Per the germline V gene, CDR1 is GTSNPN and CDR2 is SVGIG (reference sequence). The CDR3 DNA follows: TGTGCCTGGAATACTGGGCCCCGAGACAATGAGCAGTTCTTC. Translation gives CAWNTGPRDNEQFF.

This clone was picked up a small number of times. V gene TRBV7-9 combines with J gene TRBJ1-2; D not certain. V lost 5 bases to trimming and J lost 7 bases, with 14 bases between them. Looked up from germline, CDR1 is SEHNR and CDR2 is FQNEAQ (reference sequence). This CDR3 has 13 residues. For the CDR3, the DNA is TGTGCCAGCAGCACCCAGATAGAGGGTGGCTACACCTTC. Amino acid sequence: CASSTQIEGGYTF.

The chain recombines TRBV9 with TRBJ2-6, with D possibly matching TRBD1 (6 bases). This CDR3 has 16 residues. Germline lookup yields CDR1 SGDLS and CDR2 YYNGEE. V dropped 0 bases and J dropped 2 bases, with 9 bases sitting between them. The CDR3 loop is CASSVGGQAGANVLTF. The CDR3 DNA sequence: TGTGCCAGCAGCGTAGGGGGACAAGCTGGGGCCAACGTCCTGACTTTC.

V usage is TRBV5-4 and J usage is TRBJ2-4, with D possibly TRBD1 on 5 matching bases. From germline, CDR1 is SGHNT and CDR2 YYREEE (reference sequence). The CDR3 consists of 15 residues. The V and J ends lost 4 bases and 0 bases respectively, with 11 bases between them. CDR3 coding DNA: TGTGCCAGCAGCCCCCCAGGGCCAGCCAAAAACATTCAGTACTTC. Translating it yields CASSPPGPAKNIQYF.

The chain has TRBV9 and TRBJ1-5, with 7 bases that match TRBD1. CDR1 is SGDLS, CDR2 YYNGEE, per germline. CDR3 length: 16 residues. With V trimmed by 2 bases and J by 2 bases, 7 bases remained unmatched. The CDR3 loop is CASSVPRQGGNQPQHF. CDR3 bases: TGTGCCAGCAGCGTTCCGAGACAGGGAGGCAATCAGCCCCAGCATTTT.

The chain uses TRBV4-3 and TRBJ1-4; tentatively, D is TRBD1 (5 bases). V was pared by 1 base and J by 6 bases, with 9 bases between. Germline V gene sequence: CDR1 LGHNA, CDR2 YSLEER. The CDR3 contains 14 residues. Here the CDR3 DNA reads TGCGCCAGCAGCCAAGGGCAGGGCGATGAAAAACTGTTTTTT. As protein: CASSQGQGDEKLFF.

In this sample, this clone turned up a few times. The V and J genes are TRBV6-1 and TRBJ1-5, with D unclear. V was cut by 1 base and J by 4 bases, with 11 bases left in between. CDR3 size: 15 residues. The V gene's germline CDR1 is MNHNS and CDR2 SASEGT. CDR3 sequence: CASSEGRGRNQPQHF. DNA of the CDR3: TGTGCCAGCAGTGAAGGTCGGGGAAGGAATCAGCCCCAGCATTTT.

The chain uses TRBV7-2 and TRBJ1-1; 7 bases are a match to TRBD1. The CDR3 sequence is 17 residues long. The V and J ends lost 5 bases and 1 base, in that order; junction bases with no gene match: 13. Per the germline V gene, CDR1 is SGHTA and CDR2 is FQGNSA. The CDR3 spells CASSPKTPGQTNTEAFF. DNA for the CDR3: TGTGCCAGCAGCCCGAAGACACCGGGACAGACGAACACTGAAGCTTTCTTT.

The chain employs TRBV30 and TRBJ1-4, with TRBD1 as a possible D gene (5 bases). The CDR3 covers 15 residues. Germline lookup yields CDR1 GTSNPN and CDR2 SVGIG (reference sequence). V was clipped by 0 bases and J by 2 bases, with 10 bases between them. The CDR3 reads CAWSVTGVTNEKLFF. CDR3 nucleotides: TGTGCCTGGAGTGTTACAGGCGTCACTAATGAAAAACTGTTTTTT.

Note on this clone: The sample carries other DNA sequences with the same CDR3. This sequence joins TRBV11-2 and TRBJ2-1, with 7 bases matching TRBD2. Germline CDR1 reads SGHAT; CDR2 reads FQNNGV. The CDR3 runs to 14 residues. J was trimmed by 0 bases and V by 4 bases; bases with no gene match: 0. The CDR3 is CASSSSGSYNEQFF. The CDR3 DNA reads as TGTGCCAGCAGCTCTAGCGGCTCCTACAATGAGCAGTTCTTC.

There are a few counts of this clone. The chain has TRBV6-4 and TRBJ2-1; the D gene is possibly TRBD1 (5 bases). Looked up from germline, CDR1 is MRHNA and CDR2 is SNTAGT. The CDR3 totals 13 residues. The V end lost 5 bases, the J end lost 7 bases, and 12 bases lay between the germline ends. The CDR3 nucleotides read TGTGCCAGCAGTCAAACCAGGGTGAATGAGCAGTTCTTC. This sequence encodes CASSQTRVNEQFF.

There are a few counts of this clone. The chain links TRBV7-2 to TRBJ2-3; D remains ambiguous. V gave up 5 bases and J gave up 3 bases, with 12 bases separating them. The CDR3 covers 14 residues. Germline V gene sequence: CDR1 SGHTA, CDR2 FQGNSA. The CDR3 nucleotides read TGTGCCAGCAGCGGCAGACTTAGTACAGATACGCAGTATTTT. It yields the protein CASSGRLSTDTQYF.

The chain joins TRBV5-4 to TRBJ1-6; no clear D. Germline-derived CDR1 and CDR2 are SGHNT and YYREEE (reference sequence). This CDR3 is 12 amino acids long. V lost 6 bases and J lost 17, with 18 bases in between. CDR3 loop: CASKQWFCIVHF. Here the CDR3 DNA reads TGTGCCAGCAAACAGTGGTTTTGTATTGTCCACTTT.

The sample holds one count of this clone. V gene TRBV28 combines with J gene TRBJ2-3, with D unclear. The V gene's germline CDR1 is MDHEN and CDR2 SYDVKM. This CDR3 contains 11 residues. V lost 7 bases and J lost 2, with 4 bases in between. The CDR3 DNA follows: TGTGCCAGCACAGTCACAGATACGCAGTATTTT. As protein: CASTVTDTQYF.

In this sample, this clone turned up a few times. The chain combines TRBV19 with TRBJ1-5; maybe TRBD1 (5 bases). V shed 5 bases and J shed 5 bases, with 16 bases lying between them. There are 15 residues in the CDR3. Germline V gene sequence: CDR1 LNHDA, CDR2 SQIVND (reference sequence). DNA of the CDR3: TGTGCCAGTAGTCGGCAGGGAGGTTGGGATCAGCCCCAGCATTTT. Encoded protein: CASSRQGGWDQPQHF.

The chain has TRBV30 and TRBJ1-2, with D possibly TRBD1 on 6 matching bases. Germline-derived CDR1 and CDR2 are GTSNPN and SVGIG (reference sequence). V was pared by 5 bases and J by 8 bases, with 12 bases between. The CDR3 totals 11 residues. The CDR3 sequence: CAWEGGSGYTF. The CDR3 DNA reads TGTGCCTGGGAAGGGGGTTCGGGCTACACCTTC.

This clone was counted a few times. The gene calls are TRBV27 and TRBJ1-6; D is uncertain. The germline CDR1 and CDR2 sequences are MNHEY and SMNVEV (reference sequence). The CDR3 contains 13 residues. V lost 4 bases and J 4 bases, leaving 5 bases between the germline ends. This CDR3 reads CASSSEYNSPLHF. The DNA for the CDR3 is TGTGCCAGCAGTTCTGAGTATAATTCACCCCTCCACTTT.

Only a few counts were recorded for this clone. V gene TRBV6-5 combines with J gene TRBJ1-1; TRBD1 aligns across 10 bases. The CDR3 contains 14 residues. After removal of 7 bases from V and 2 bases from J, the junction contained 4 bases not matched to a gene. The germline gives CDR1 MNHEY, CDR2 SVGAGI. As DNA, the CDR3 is TGTGCCAGCATTATGACAGGGGGCAACACTGAAGCTTTCTTT. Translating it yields CASIMTGGNTEAFF.

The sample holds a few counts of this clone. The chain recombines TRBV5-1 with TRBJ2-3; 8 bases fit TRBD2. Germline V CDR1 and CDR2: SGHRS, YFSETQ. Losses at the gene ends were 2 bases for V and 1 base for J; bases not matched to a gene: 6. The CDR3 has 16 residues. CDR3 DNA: TGCGCCAGCAGCTTCCTTAGCGGGGAGCGCACAGATACGCAGTATTTT. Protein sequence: CASSFLSGERTDTQYF.

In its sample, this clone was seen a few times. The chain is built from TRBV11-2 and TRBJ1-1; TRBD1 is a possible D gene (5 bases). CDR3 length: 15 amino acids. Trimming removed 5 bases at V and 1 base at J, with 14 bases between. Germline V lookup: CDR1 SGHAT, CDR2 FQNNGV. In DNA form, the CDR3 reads TGTGCCAGCAGCCCGCGGACGGGGGAGAACACTGAAGCTTTCTTT. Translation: CASSPRTGENTEAFF. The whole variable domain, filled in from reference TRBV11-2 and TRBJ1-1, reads EAGVAQSPRYKIIEKRQSVAFWCNPISGHATLYWYQQILGQGPKLLIQFQNNGVVDDSQLPKDRFSAERLKGVDSTLKIQPAKLEDSAVYLCASSPRTGENTEAFFGQGTRLTVV.